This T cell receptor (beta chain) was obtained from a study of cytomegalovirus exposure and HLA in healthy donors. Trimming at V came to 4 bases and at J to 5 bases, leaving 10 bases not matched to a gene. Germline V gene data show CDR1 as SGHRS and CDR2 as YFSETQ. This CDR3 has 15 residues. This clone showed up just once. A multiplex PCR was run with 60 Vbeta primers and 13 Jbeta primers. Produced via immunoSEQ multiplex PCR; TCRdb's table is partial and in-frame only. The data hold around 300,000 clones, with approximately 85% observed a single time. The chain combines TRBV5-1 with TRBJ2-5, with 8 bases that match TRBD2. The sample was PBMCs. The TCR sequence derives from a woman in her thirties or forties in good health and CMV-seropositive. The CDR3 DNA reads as TGCGCCAGCAGCCTGACGGGAGGGCGGGAGGAGACCCAGTACTTC. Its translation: CASSLTGGREETQYF.